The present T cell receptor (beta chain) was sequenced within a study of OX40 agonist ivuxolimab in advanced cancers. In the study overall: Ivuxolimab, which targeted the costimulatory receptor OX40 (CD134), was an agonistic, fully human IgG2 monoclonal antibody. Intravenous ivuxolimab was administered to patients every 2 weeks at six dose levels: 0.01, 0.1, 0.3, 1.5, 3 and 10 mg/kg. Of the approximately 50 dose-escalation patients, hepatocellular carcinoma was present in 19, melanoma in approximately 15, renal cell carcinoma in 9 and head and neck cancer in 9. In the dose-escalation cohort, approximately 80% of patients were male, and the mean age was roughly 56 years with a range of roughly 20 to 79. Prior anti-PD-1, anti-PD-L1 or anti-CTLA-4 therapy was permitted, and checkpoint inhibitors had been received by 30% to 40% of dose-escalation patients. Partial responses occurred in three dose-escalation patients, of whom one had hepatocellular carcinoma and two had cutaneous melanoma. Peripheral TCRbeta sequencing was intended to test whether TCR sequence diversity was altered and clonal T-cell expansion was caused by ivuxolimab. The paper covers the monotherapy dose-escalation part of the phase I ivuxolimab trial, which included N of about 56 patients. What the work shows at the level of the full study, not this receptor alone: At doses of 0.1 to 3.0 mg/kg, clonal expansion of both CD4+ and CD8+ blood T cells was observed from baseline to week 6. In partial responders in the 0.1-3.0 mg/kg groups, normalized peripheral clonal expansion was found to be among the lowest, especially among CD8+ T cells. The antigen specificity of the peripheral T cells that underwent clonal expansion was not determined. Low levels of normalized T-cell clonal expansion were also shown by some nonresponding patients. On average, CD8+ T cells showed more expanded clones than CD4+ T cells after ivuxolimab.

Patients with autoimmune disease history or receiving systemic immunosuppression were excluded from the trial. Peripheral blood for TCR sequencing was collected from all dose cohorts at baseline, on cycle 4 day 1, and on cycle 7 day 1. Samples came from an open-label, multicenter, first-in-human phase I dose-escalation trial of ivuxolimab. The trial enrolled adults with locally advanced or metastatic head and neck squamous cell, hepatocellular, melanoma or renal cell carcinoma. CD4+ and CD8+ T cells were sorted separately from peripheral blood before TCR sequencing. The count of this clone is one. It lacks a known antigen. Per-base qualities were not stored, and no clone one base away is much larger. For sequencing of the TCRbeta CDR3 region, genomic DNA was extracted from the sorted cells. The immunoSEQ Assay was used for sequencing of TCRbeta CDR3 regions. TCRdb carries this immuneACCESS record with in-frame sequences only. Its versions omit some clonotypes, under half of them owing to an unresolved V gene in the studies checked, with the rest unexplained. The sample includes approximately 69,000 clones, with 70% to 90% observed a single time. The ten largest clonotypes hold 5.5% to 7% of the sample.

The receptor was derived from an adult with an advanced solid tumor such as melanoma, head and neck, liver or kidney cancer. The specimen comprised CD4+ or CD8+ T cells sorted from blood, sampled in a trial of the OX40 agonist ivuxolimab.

The bases read TGCGCCAGCAGTCCAGGGCCCAGCTCCTACGAGCAGTACGTC. Translated, it reads CASSPGPSSYEQYV. The sequence links TRBV10-2 to TRBJ2-7; TRBD1 is perhaps the D gene, given 5 matching bases. The CDR3 goes from the cysteine to the valine over 14 residues. The read is trimmed to its CDR3 DNA, 42 bases read in frame from base 1. From the germline V gene, CDR1 is WSHSY and CDR2 is SAAADI. V drops 5 bases and J drops 0 bases, leaving 11 bases in between.